This passage covers 17 T cell receptor beta chains from one sample sequenced in a study of T cell responses to AZD1222 COVID-19 vaccine. TCRdb's copy holds only in-frame clones and misses some; the assay was immunoSEQ multiplex PCR. This table holds 90,000 to 120,000 clones, 92% found once. This material consisted of peripheral blood, taken 28 days after the second AZD1222 dose. These receptors originate from an adult who received the AZD1222 COVID-19 vaccine.

V and J are TRBV7-6 and TRBJ2-7; D may be TRBD1 or TRBD2 (5 bases each). CDR1 and CDR2 (germline): SGHVS, FNYEAQ. Trimming took off 4 bases at V and 2 bases at J, with 12 bases between the two ends. The CDR3 spans 14 residues. CDR3 nucleotides: TGTGCCAGCAGCTCGGGGCATAAGGCCTACGAGCAGTACTTC. Its translation: CASSSGHKAYEQYF. Looking up the rest from reference TRBV7-6 and TRBJ2-7 gives the full variable domain: GAGVSQSPRYKVTKRGQDVALRCDPISGHVSLYWYRQALGQGPEFLTYFNYEAQQDKSGLPNDRFSAERPEGSISTLTIQRTEQRDSAMYRCASSSGHKAYEQYFGPGTRLTVT.

The chain's CDR3 is CASSRRRGWDTGELFF. The CDR3 nucleotides read TGTGCCAGCAGCCGAAGAAGGGGCTGGGACACCGGGGAGCTGTTTTTT. The V call is TRBV9, the J call TRBJ2-2; D might be TRBD1 (5 bases). This CDR3 is 16 amino acids long. The V gene's germline CDR1 is SGDLS and CDR2 YYNGEE. Trimming left V 4 bases short and J 3 bases short, with 16 bases between.

This chain connects TRBV5-4 to TRBJ1-1; D unresolved. The ends were cut back, 5 bases at V and 2 bases at J, with 7 bases in the middle. This CDR3 spans 12 amino acids. Germline assignment: CDR1 SGHNT and CDR2 YYREEE (reference sequence). Written as DNA, the CDR3 is TGTGCCAGCAGGGGCCTTAACACTGAAGCTTTCTTT. Amino acid sequence: CASRGLNTEAFF.

The rearrangement links TRBV4-3 to TRBJ1-1, with D possibly matching TRBD1 (5 bases). Per the germline V gene, CDR1 is LGHNA and CDR2 is YSLEER. The CDR3 sequence is 15 residues long. Trimming left V 1 base short and J 4 bases short, with 13 bases between. The CDR3 bases are TGCGCCAGCAGCCAAGCATTGACGGGGGGCACTGAAGCTTTCTTT. Encoded protein: CASSQALTGGTEAFF.

CDR3 amino acids: CSARGDEQFF. In DNA form, the CDR3 reads TGCAGTGCTAGAGGGGACGAGCAGTTCTTC. The chain has TRBV20-1 and TRBJ2-1; D tentatively fits TRBD1 or TRBD2 (5 bases each). V gave up 1 base and J gave up 10 bases, with 5 bases separating them. The V gene's germline CDR1 is DFQATT and CDR2 SNEGSKA (reference sequence). The CDR3 extends over 10 amino acids.

The chain carries TRBV24-1 and TRBJ2-3; D remains unclear. V lost 3 bases, J lost 2 bases, and 11 bases lay in between. Germline CDR1 is KGHDR and CDR2 is SFDVKD. This CDR3 has 15 amino acids. CDR3 bases: TGTGCCACCAGTGATGCGAAAGCCTACACAGATACGCAGTATTTT. Amino acids: CATSDAKAYTDTQYF.

This chain joins TRBV28 and TRBJ2-5; possible D gene TRBD1, 6 bases. Looked up from germline, CDR1 is MDHEN and CDR2 is SYDVKM. The germline V and J ends were trimmed by 3 bases and 5 bases, with 16 bases remaining between them. CDR3 length equals 15 residues. The CDR3 loop is CASSLSGQRAETQYF. The DNA for the CDR3 is TGTGCCAGCAGTTTGTCCGGACAGCGAGCCGAGACCCAGTACTTC. The variable domain in full, with the rest retrieved from reference TRBV28 and TRBJ2-5, is DVKVTQSSRYLVKRTGEKVFLECVQDMDHENMFWYRQDPGLGLRLIYFSYDVKMKEKGDIPEGYSVSREKKERFSLILESASTNQTSMYLCASSLSGQRAETQYFGPGTRLLVL.

The chain links TRBV7-9 to TRBJ1-2; TRBD1 matches at 10 bases. The germline V gene has CDR1 SEHNR and CDR2 FQNEAQ (reference sequence). V lost 0 bases to trimming and J lost 2 bases; unmatched junction nucleotides: 12. CDR3 size: 19 residues. The CDR3 DNA reads as TGTGCCAGCAGCTTAGCTTATAGGGACAGGGGAGGAAAGAACTATGGCTACACCTTC. Translated, it gives CASSLAYRDRGGKNYGYTF.

This clone was picked up a small number of times. The rearrangement joins TRBV19 to TRBJ1-5, with TRBD1 matching 7 bases. Looked up from germline, CDR1 is LNHDA and CDR2 is SQIVND (reference sequence). CDR3 size: 15 residues. The trim removed 4 bases at V and 7 bases at J, leaving 10 bases unmatched. Here the CDR3 DNA reads TGTGCCAGTAGTACGCAGGGGGGCTGGGGGCAGCCCCAGCATTTT. Encoded protein: CASSTQGGWGQPQHF.

V usage is TRBV4-1 and J usage is TRBJ1-5, with a weak D call TRBD1 (6 bases). Germline CDR1 MGHRA, CDR2 YSYEKL. The CDR3 extends over 13 amino acids. Trimming shortened V by 4 bases and J by 5 bases, and 9 bases separated the two germline ends. The CDR3 DNA sequence: TGCGCCAGCAGCCGGGGGCCCGATCAGCCCCAGCATTTT. Protein: CASSRGPDQPQHF.

This clone was seen a handful of times. The chain uses TRBV5-1 and TRBJ1-2; D not resolved. The ends were cut back, 4 bases at V and 4 bases at J, with 11 bases in the middle. Germline CDR1 SGHRS, CDR2 YFSETQ. This CDR3 is 13 amino acids long. The CDR3 DNA reads TGCGCCAGCAGCCCGGACGGGATCTATGGCTACACCTTC. Translation: CASSPDGIYGYTF.

This clone was seen only a few times. V and J are TRBV9 and TRBJ1-1; D is undetermined. CDR3 size: 15 residues. The ends were cut back, 4 bases at V and 4 bases at J, with 17 bases in the middle. Germline V CDR1 and CDR2: SGDLS, YYNGEE. CDR3 coding DNA: TGTGCCAGCAGCCCCCGCAGTCCTTTGGGCACTGAAGCTTTCTTT. As protein: CASSPRSPLGTEAFF.

The chain recombines TRBV27 with TRBJ2-7; D tentatively fits TRBD1 or TRBD2 (5 bases each). Trimming removed 5 bases at V and 0 bases at J, with 14 bases between. CDR1 MNHEY and CDR2 SMNVEV come from the germline V gene (reference sequence). This CDR3 is 15 amino acids long. The CDR3 region is CASSPRDGTSYEQYF. In DNA, the CDR3 is TGTGCCAGCAGTCCCCGGGACGGCACCTCCTACGAGCAGTACTTC.

The sample holds one count of this clone. This chain uses TRBV28 with TRBJ1-1; D remains unclear. The CDR3 consists of 16 residues. CDR1 is MDHEN and CDR2 is SYDVKM in the germline V gene. Trimming removed 3 bases at V and 2 bases at J, with 16 bases between. The CDR3 here is CASSFPPRRVNTEAFF. The CDR3, as DNA: TGTGCCAGCAGTTTCCCGCCTCGCAGAGTAAACACTGAAGCTTTCTTT.

This chain's CDR3 is CASSLAGGTETEAFF. The CDR3 nucleotides are TGTGCCAGCAGCTTGGCGGGGGGGACGGAAACTGAAGCTTTCTTT. This chain links TRBV5-6 with TRBJ1-1; maybe TRBD1 (5 bases). CDR1 SGHDT and CDR2 YYEEEE come from the germline V gene. V lost 0 bases to trimming and J lost 5 bases, with 14 bases between them. This CDR3 comprises 15 residues.

The rearrangement links TRBV19 to TRBJ1-1; TRBD1 is a possible D gene (5 bases). The CDR3 spans 14 residues. From germline, CDR1 is LNHDA and CDR2 SQIVND (reference sequence). Trimming took 7 bases from V and 4 from J, leaving 16 bases between them. CDR3 sequence reads: CASNLLGGTTEAFF. The DNA of the CDR3 is TGTGCCAGTAACCTCCTGGGGGGGACCACTGAAGCTTTCTTT.

The chain couples TRBV4-2 to TRBJ1-5; no reliable D call. The V gene's germline CDR1 is LGHNA and CDR2 YNFKEQ. V was shortened by 0 bases and J by 3 bases, with 9 bases between the two germline ends. This CDR3 comprises 15 residues. The CDR3 reads CASSQDYQFNQPQHF. CDR3 DNA sequence: TGTGCCAGCAGCCAAGATTACCAGTTCAATCAGCCCCAGCATTTT.